A single sample gave rise to the 32 T cell receptor beta chains below, sequenced in a study of glioma-infiltrating T cells. The iRepertoire nested amplicon-rescue multiplex PCR amplified TCR alpha and beta CDR3s from RNA. TCRdb re-called the multiplex PCR reads through MiXCR, storing one row per CDR3 protein. This table has roughly 350,000 distinct CDR3 sequences, roughly two fifths appearing once. Specimen: glioma tissue, nonneoplastic brain tissue, or PBMCs (not recorded which). These receptors all stem from a human donor with low-grade glioma or glioblastoma, undergoing nonglioma brain surgery, or in good health (not recorded which).

This clonotype occurred many times. V and J are TRBV19 and TRBJ1-1; the D gene is possibly TRBD1 (5 bases). Germline V gene lookup returns CDR1 LNHDA and CDR2 SQIVND (reference sequence). The CDR3 totals 12 residues. Trimming removed 4 bases at V and 5 bases at J, with 8 bases between. This CDR3 is CASSTSGTEAFF. The CDR3 DNA is TGTGCCAGTAGTACCTCAGGGACTGAAGCTTTCTTT.

The chain is built from TRBV18 and TRBJ2-1; D might be TRBD2 (5 bases). Between the trimmed V and J ends, which lost 4 bases and 1 base, there was a span of 8 bases. CDR1 KGHSH and CDR2 LQKENI come from the germline V gene. The CDR3 extends over 14 amino acids. The DNA for the CDR3 is TGTGCCAGCTCACGGGAGAGGTCCTACAATGAGCAGTTCTTC. Protein sequence: CASSRERSYNEQFF.

This clonotype was picked up one time. V gene TRBV10-3 combines with J gene TRBJ2-7; maybe TRBD1 (6 bases). CDR1 is ENHRY, CDR2 SYGVKD, per germline. The CDR3 sequence is 12 residues long. The ends were cut back, 8 bases at V and 3 bases at J, with 11 bases in the middle. The CDR3 nucleotides are TGTGCCATCCGGACAGAAAACTACGAGCAGTACTTC. It specifies CAIRTENYEQYF.

This clonotype was seen ten or more times. The rearrangement uses TRBV6-1 and TRBJ1-2; a possible D gene is TRBD1 (5 bases). Germline CDR1 reads MNHNS; CDR2 reads SASEGT. The CDR3 contains 13 residues. With 6 bases removed from V and 3 bases from J, the gap between germline ends came to 11 bases. The CDR3 loop reads CASSPDSYYGYTF. The CDR3 DNA reads as TGTGCCAGCAGCCCCGACAGTTACTATGGCTACACCTTC.

The sample holds many counts of this clonotype. The chain joins TRBV28 to TRBJ2-7; the D is unclear. V gave up 6 bases and J gave up 2 bases, with 8 bases separating them. The germline V gene has CDR1 MDHEN and CDR2 SYDVKM. This CDR3 contains 12 residues. CDR3 region: CASSGRTYEQYF. The CDR3 DNA is TGTGCCAGCAGCGGTCGGACCTACGAGCAGTACTTC.

On this clonotype: This may arise from a read error, as a much more abundant clone is one base away. The J gene is TRBJ1-1, the V gene TRBV20-1, with D possibly TRBD1 on 5 matching bases. The V gene's germline CDR1 is DFQATT and CDR2 SNEGSKA (reference sequence). This CDR3 contains 13 residues. CDR3 amino acids: CSAREDMKTEAFF. CDR3 coding DNA: TGCAGTGCTAGAGAGGACATGAAAACTGAAGCTTTCTTT.

The V call is TRBV29-1, the J call TRBJ2-5; D is undetermined. The germline V and J ends were trimmed by 5 bases and 0 bases, with 7 bases remaining between them. Per germline, CDR1 SQVTM and CDR2 ANQGSEA. This CDR3 is 12 amino acids long. CDR3 in DNA: TGCAGCGTTAACATGTACCAAGAGACCCAGTACTTC. Translating it yields CSVNMYQETQYF.

This clonotype appeared once. The chain recombines TRBV29-1 with TRBJ1-1; D not certain. The CDR3 is 12 amino acids. V lost 5 bases and J lost 1, with 8 bases in between. The V gene's germline CDR1 is SQVTM and CDR2 ANQGSEA. CDR3 region: CSVPAGNTEAFF. The CDR3 DNA sequence: TGCAGCGTTCCGGCGGGGAACACTGAAGCTTTCTTT.

This clonotype was recorded a few times. The chain employs TRBV20-1 and TRBJ2-7; TRBD2 matches at 8 bases. The CDR3 sequence is 13 residues long. Germline CDR1 DFQATT, CDR2 SNEGSKA (reference sequence). With 6 bases clipped from V and 1 base from J, the junction kept 5 bases outside the gene matches. The CDR3 DNA reads TGCAGTGCCCCCCCGGGAGGGTCCTACGAGCAGTACTTC. The encoded protein is CSAPPGGSYEQYF.

Concerning this clonotype itself: Germline is not matched at one junction end, which may reflect a read error. The CDR3, as DNA: TGTGCCAGCAGTTACTCGATTAAAATCGGTTTGTACACTGAAGCTTTATTT. Amino acids: CASSYSIKIGLYTEALF. This chain links TRBV6-5 with TRBJ1-1; D is unclear. Germline CDR1 and CDR2: MNHEY and SVGAGI. This CDR3 has 17 residues.

This clonotype was observed many times. The V call is TRBV27, the J call TRBJ2-7; D tentatively reads TRBD1 or TRBD2 (5 bases each). The CDR3 contains 14 residues. V was trimmed by 4 bases and J by 3 bases, leaving 13 bases between them. Germline V gene lookup returns CDR1 MNHEY and CDR2 SMNVEV (reference sequence). The CDR3 nucleotides read TGTGCCAGCAGTTCCGGGGCAGCGTTCTACGAGCAGTACTTC. This encodes CASSSGAAFYEQYF.

This clonotype was recorded a few times. This rearrangement joins TRBV20-1 to TRBJ1-6; weak D call: TRBD1 (5 bases). CDR1 is DFQATT, CDR2 SNEGSKA, per germline (reference sequence). The CDR3 contains 16 residues. V dropped 5 bases and J dropped 0 bases, with 14 bases sitting between them. For the CDR3, the DNA is TGCAGTGCTTGGGACTTTAGGAGCTCCTATAATTCACCCCTCCACTTT. This encodes CSAWDFRSSYNSPLHF.

This clonotype was seen a handful of times. The V and J genes are TRBV28 and TRBJ1-4; TRBD1 matches 7 bases. CDR3 size: 14 residues. Germline V lookup: CDR1 MDHEN, CDR2 SYDVKM. Germline trimming cut 8 bases from V and 6 bases from J; bases unmatched to any gene: 9. In DNA form, the CDR3 reads TGTGCCAGCTCAGAGACAGGGATGGATGAAAAACTGTTTTTT. Its translation is CASSETGMDEKLFF.

The table lists this clonotype with many counts. The CDR3 nucleotides are TGTGCCAGCAGTTGGGACCAGGGCCATCAGCCCCAGCATTTT. Protein product: CASSWDQGHQPQHF. The chain couples TRBV28 to TRBJ1-5, with a possible D match to TRBD1 (5 bases). The length of the CDR3 is 14 residues. V was cut by 4 bases and J by 5 bases, with 12 bases left in between. From germline, CDR1 is MDHEN and CDR2 SYDVKM.

V and J are TRBV4-2 and TRBJ1-5; 9 nucleotides agree with TRBD1. The CDR3 covers 16 residues. Germline trimming cut 2 bases from V and 5 bases from J; bases unmatched to any gene: 7. Germline values: CDR1 LGHNA, CDR2 YNFKEQ. The CDR3 DNA reads as TGTGCCAGCAGCCAACCCGGGACAGGGAGCGATCAGCCCCAGCATTTT. As protein: CASSQPGTGSDQPQHF.

CDR3 nucleotides: TGTGCCAGTAGTATGGCATCGAGCAATCAGCCCCAGCATTTT. This translates into CASSMASSNQPQHF. The chain employs TRBV19 and TRBJ1-5, with no clear D. The CDR3 contains 14 residues. The germline CDR1 and CDR2 sequences are LNHDA and SQIVND (reference sequence). Trimming removed 3 bases from V and 1 base from J, with 7 bases in between. The complete variable domain, with remaining parts taken from reference TRBV19 and TRBJ1-5, reads DGGITQSPKYLFRKEGQNVTLSCEQNLNHDAMYWYRQDPGQGLRLIYYSQIVNDFQKGDIAEGYSVSREKKESFPLTVTSAQKNPTAFYLCASSMASSNQPQHFGDGTRLSIL.

Concerning this clonotype: A read error may account for a junction end that differs from germline. This chain uses TRBV28 with TRBJ2-3; 14 nucleotides line up with TRBD2. CDR3 size: 18 residues. Per germline, CDR1 MDHEN and CDR2 SYDVKM. This CDR3 reads CASSTPRLAGGPKDRQYF. The CDR3 DNA follows: TGTGCCAGCAGCACCCCTCGACTAGCGGGAGGGCCGAAAGATAGGCAGTATTTT. The whole variable domain, filled in from reference TRBV28 and TRBJ2-3, reads DVKVTQSSRYLVKRTGEKVFLECVQDMDHENMFWYRQDPGLGLRLIYFSYDVKMKEKGDIPEGYSVSREKKERFSLILESASTNQTSMYLCASSTPRLAGGPKDRQYFGPGTRLTVL.

The chain uses TRBV7-3 and TRBJ2-1; D gene ambiguous. With 2 bases removed from V and 8 bases from J, the gap between germline ends came to 19 bases. From germline, CDR1 is SGHTA and CDR2 FQGTGA. CDR3 length: 16 residues. DNA for the CDR3: TGTGCCAGCAGCTTATCCGCTAGTTCCCTAAGCGATGAGCAGTTCTTC. This translates into CASSLSASSLSDEQFF.

This chain connects TRBV14 to TRBJ2-5; TRBD1 aligns across 8 bases. The CDR3 spans 15 residues. The germline CDR1 and CDR2 sequences are SGHDN and FVKESK. The J segment lost 6 bases and the V segment lost 4 bases, leaving 10 bases of the junction unmatched. The CDR3, as DNA: TGTGCCAGCAGCCTCCCAACAGGGGGGCCGAAGACCCAGTACTTC. Protein: CASSLPTGGPKTQYF. The complete variable domain, with remaining parts taken from reference TRBV14 and TRBJ2-5, reads EAGVTQFPSHSVIEKGQTVTLRCDPISGHDNLYWYRRVMGKEIKFLLHFVKESKQDESGMPNNRFLAERTGGTYSTLKVQPAELEDSGVYFCASSLPTGGPKTQYFGPGTRLLVL.

This clonotype showed up many times. The chain recombines TRBV24-1 with TRBJ2-1; D possibly corresponds to TRBD2 (7 bases). V lost 4 bases and J lost 1, with 13 bases in between. Germline loops: CDR1 KGHDR, CDR2 SFDVKD. The CDR3 has 16 amino acids. The CDR3 DNA follows: TGTGCCACCAGTGACGCGGGGGCCTTGTCCTACAATGAGCAGTTCTTC. Protein: CATSDAGALSYNEQFF.

This clonotype has only a few counts. The chain links TRBV19 to TRBJ2-3, with 8 bases lining up with TRBD2. The CDR3 is 14 residues long. The V gene end was trimmed by 7 bases and the J gene end by 2 bases; junction bases not matched to a gene: 5. Germline lookup yields CDR1 LNHDA and CDR2 SQIVND (reference sequence). CDR3 region: CASKVAGNTDTQYF. The DNA for the CDR3 is TGTGCCAGTAAGGTAGCGGGGAACACAGATACGCAGTATTTT.

In regard to this clonotype: A read error may be the cause here, since a much bigger clone is one base away. The J gene is TRBJ2-7, the V gene TRBV27, with 9 nucleotides matching TRBD2. The CDR3 runs 14 residues. V dropped 6 bases and J dropped 3; count of bases not matched to a gene: 6. Per germline, CDR1 MNHEY and CDR2 SMNVEV (reference sequence). The CDR3, as DNA: TGTGCCAGCAGGGCCAGCGGGAGGAACTACGAGCAGTACTTC. Protein sequence: CASRASGRNYEQYF.

As for this clonotype: A much larger clone lies one base from this, so it may be a read error. This sequence joins TRBV28 and TRBJ1-1; no reliable D call. The CDR3 extends over 13 amino acids. The V end was cut by 3 bases, the J end by 7 bases, with 12 bases between. Germline V gives CDR1 MDHEN, CDR2 SYDVKM. For the CDR3, the DNA is TGTGCCAGCAGTTTTTACCAGGCCAATGAAGCTTTCTTT. Translated, it gives CASSFYQANEAFF.

With regard to this clonotype: Since a much larger clone is just one base distant, this may be a read error. The chain links TRBV7-2 to TRBJ2-1; 8 positions agree with TRBD2. Germline assignment: CDR1 SGHTA and CDR2 FQGNSA. Losses at the gene ends were 5 bases for V and 8 bases for J; bases not matched to a gene: 11. This CDR3 has 15 residues. CDR3 nucleotides: TGTGCCAGCAGCCCGGGACTAGAGGGAGGCGATGAGCAGTTCTTC. Protein sequence: CASSPGLEGGDEQFF.

The chain combines TRBV20-1 with TRBJ1-1; D is unresolved. Deletions cut 3 bases from V and 3 bases from J, with 20 bases between. Germline CDR1 reads DFQATT; CDR2 reads SNEGSKA (reference sequence). This CDR3 comprises 16 residues. CDR3 protein: CSASMRGYGRYTEAFF. The CDR3 DNA sequence: TGCAGTGCTAGCATGCGAGGTTACGGAAGGTACACTGAAGCTTTCTTT.

Points on this clonotype: At one boundary the junction diverges from the germline segment, which might be a read error. The J gene is TRBJ2-5, the V gene TRBV7-9, with 10 nucleotides matching TRBD2. The CDR3 length is 14 residues. The germline CDR1 and CDR2 sequences are SEHNR and FQNEAQ (reference sequence). The CDR3 spells CATHLTSGAGEQCF. The CDR3 coding sequence is TGTGCCACTCATCTTACTAGCGGGGCGGGGGAGCAGTGCTTC.

A note on this clonotype: A much larger clone is a single base away; this may be a read error. The chain links TRBV27 to TRBJ2-7; D is perhaps TRBD1 (6 bases). Per germline, CDR1 MNHEY and CDR2 SMNVEV (reference sequence). The CDR3 extends over 14 amino acids. CDR3 amino acids: CASAWDTSSYERYF. The DNA for the CDR3 is TGTGCCAGCGCCTGGGACACGAGCTCCTACGAGCGGTACTTC.

Only a few counts were recorded for this clonotype. This rearrangement joins TRBV20-1 to TRBJ2-3; TRBD2 matches 7 bases. The junction had 9 bases not matched to a gene; V was cut back by 6 bases and J by 0 bases. Per the germline V gene, CDR1 is DFQATT and CDR2 is SNEGSKA (reference sequence). CDR3 size: 15 residues. The CDR3 spells CSARARERSTDTQYF. The CDR3 DNA follows: TGCAGTGCCCGGGCGCGGGAGCGTAGCACAGATACGCAGTATTTT.

This clonotype has a count of ten or more. The chain uses TRBV2 and TRBJ1-5; TRBD1 matches 7 bases. From germline, CDR1 is SNHLY and CDR2 FYNNEI. Germline trimming cut 3 bases from V and 6 bases from J; bases unmatched to any gene: 2. This CDR3 has 13 amino acids. CDR3 residues: CASSDRGGQPQHF. In DNA form, the CDR3 reads TGTGCCAGCAGTGACAGGGGGGGTCAGCCCCAGCATTTT.

This clonotype was seen repeatedly, ten times or more. The chain combines TRBV7-2 with TRBJ1-5; maybe TRBD1 (6 bases). The ends were cut back, 5 bases at V and 0 bases at J, with 11 bases in the middle. The CDR3 covers 15 residues. The germline V gene encodes CDR1 SGHTA and CDR2 FQGNSA. In DNA form, the CDR3 reads TGTGCCAGCAGCCGGGACAAGAATAGCAATCAGCCCCAGCATTTT. The encoded protein is CASSRDKNSNQPQHF.

Worth noting for this clonotype: A much more abundant neighbour one base away suggests this may be a read error. This chain links TRBV6-2 or TRBV6-3 with TRBJ2-7, with no clear D. This CDR3 region has 14 residues. Germline CDR1 is MNHEY and CDR2 is SVGEGT. V lost 5 bases and J lost 1, with 12 bases in between. CDR3 loop: CASSGVAASYEQYF. The CDR3 DNA is TGTGCCAGCAGTGGGGTGGCGGCGTCCTACGAGCAGTACTTC.

V usage is TRBV20-1 and J usage is TRBJ2-4, with 9 positions matching TRBD2. Trimming took 4 bases from V and 7 from J; bases not matched to a gene: 8. The CDR3 runs 14 residues. CDR1 is DFQATT, CDR2 SNEGSKA, per germline (reference sequence). The CDR3 nucleotides read TGCAGTGCTACTATGGCGGGAGGGCCTAACATTCAGTACTTC. This gives the protein CSATMAGGPNIQYF.